The clone carrying this TCR beta chain was detected many times. Across under 25 US areas, participants ranged in age from roughly 18 to 95 years. This sample is part of a study of blood T cell repertoires in COVID-19. Study summary: Material from acute and convalescent COVID-19 was sourced from the United States, Italy and Spain.

The CDR3 runs to 13 residues. The V segment lost 5 bases and the J segment 3 bases; nucleotides outside the gene matches: 2. The table came from immunoSEQ multiplex PCR; TCRdb's copy has only in-frame clones and leaves some out. There are 190,000 or so clones in the sample; about 91% occur only once, and approximately 10% lies in the top ten. Sample: PBMCs or T cells enriched from blood (not recorded which). This clonotype was sampled from a man younger than 35 with acute COVID-19. The J gene is TRBJ2-7, the V gene TRBV12-3 or TRBV12-4, with TRBD1 matching 9 bases. The CDR3 DNA sequence: TGTGCCAGCAGTAACAGGGGGCGCTACGAGCAGTACTTC. It translates to CASSNRGRYEQYF.